A selection of T cell receptor beta chains follows, all from one sample in a study of T cell responses to AZD1222 COVID-19 vaccine. Using immunoSEQ multiplex PCR, the repertoire was profiled, and TCRdb retains in-frame clones only, with some absent. Found here are 150,000 to 200,000 clones, approximately 90% of them singletons; the top ten hold 1.5%. The source material was peripheral blood, sampled on day 0 of AZD1222 vaccination. Source of these receptors: an adult in good health. Both conserved end residues are part of each CDR3. D genes are given only for firm matches. Size is stated for part of the rows, as once, few or many counts, or as a class when the clone is expanded.

NA	TRBV7-8	TRBD1	TRBJ2-1	TGTGCCAGCAGCTTAGGGGGACAGGGTGAGCAGTTCTTC	CASSLGGQGEQFF
once	TRBV30	NA	TRBJ1-1	TGTGCCTGCGCAGATTATACGAACACTGAAGCTTTCTTT	CACADYTNTEAFF
NA	TRBV4-1	NA	TRBJ1-2	TGCGCCAGCAGCCAACCTACTGGGGCTGGTGGCTACACCTTC	CASSQPTGAGGYTF
NA	TRBV5-4	NA	TRBJ2-7	TGTGCCAGCAGCTTGGGGCTCAGGGGCTCCGAGCAGTACTTC	CASSLGLRGSEQYF
once	TRBV7-9	NA	TRBJ1-1	TGTGCCAGCAGCCCGCATCTACAGGGATCCGAAGCTTTCTTT	CASSPHLQGSEAFF
NA	TRBV7-3	NA	TRBJ2-1	TGTGCCAGCAGCTTAGACGGCGATACCTACAATGAGCAGTTCTTC	CASSLDGDTYNEQFF
NA	TRBV13	NA	TRBJ2-7	TGTGCCAGCAGCCGCTCCGGGCTTGGGAGCCACGAGCAGTACTTC	CASSRSGLGSHEQYF
NA	TRBV7-2	TRBD1	TRBJ1-2	TGTGCCAGCAGCTTAAGGGGACAGGGGTCGGGCTACACCTTC	CASSLRGQGSGYTF
NA	TRBV2	TRBD1	TRBJ2-7	TGTGCCAGCAGAAACCCGACAGGGGCCCCCTCCTACGAGCAGTACTTC	CASRNPTGAPSYEQYF
NA	TRBV24-1	TRBD1	TRBJ2-7	TGTGCCACCAGCGGACAGGGAGGACACGAGCAGTACTTC	CATSGQGGHEQYF
once	TRBV6-5	NA	TRBJ1-1	TGTGCCAGCAGTTACAGGGGGGACACTGAAGCTTTCTTT	CASSYRGDTEAFF
NA	TRBV7-9	TRBD1	TRBJ2-2	TGTGCCAGCAGCCCTCAGAGACAGGGGGCCGGGGAGCTGTTTTTT	CASSPQRQGAGELFF
NA	TRBV13	TRBD1	TRBJ2-1	TGTGCCAGCAGCTTTGACAGGGAAAGGGAGCAGTTCTTC	CASSFDREREQFF
NA	TRBV11-2	NA	TRBJ2-2	TGTGCCAGCAGCCCCCCCGGGGCGGGGAACACCGGGGAGCTGTTTTTT	CASSPPGAGNTGELFF
NA	TRBV18	TRBD1	TRBJ1-5	TGTGCCAGCTCACCATCAGGGGGTCGGGATCAGCCCCAGCATTTT	CASSPSGGRDQPQHF
NA	TRBV7-2	NA	TRBJ1-6	TGTGCCAGCAGCCCGACAGTGGGAGAGGCACCCCTCCACTTT	CASSPTVGEAPLHF
NA	TRBV4-1	TRBD1	TRBJ1-3	TGCGCCAGCGGGTCCGGGACAGGTATTTCTGGAAACACCATATATTTT	CASGSGTGISGNTIYF
NA	TRBV4-1	NA	TRBJ2-1	TGCGCCAGCAGCCAAGGGTTGGTAAAGTCCTACAATGAGCAGTTCTTC	CASSQGLVKSYNEQFF
NA	TRBV5-1	NA	TRBJ2-1	TGCGCCAGCAGCTTATCCGGCACTCGGGTTTACAATGAGCAGTTCTTC	CASSLSGTRVYNEQFF
NA	TRBV5-1	TRBD1	TRBJ2-7	TGCGCCAGCAGCAGCACCGGGACAGGGCGGTCCTCCTACGAGCAGTACTTC	CASSSTGTGRSSYEQYF
NA	TRBV28	TRBD1	TRBJ1-2	TGTGCCAGCAGTTCGGGACAGGGTACCTATGTAACAGGCTACACCTTC	CASSSGQGTYVTGYTF
NA	TRBV4-3	TRBD1	TRBJ1-1	TGCGCCAGCAGCCCAAGACAGGGAGGGCCTGAAGCTTTCTTT	CASSPRQGGPEAFF
NA	TRBV7-8	NA	TRBJ1-2	TGTGCCAGCAGCTTAGCGGAGGGGGGCAGCTATGGCTACACCTTC	CASSLAEGGSYGYTF
NA	TRBV7-8	NA	TRBJ2-3	TGTGCCAGCAGCTTAGGGGGAGAGTCTTATACGCAGTATTTT	CASSLGGESYTQYF
NA	TRBV6-5	NA	TRBJ1-5	TGTGCCAGCAGTCCCCCTAGGAATCAGCCCCAGCATTTT	CASSPPRNQPQHF
NA	TRBV7-6	TRBD2	TRBJ2-3	TGTGCCAGCAGCTTGCTAGCGGGGGGGCCGATCGCAGATACGCAGTATTTT	CASSLLAGGPIADTQYF
NA	TRBV28	NA	TRBJ1-2	TGTGCCAGCAGTTTAGGAGTCTATGGCTACACCTTC	CASSLGVYGYTF
NA	TRBV27	TRBD1	TRBJ2-5	TGTGCCAGCAGTGTGGACAGGGGGGAGACCCAGTACTTC	CASSVDRGETQYF
NA	TRBV6-4	TRBD2	TRBJ2-7	TGTGCCAGCAGTGAAAGGGCGGGGGGCCCCTACGAGCAGTACTTC	CASSERAGGPYEQYF
once	TRBV11-2	NA	TRBJ2-5	TGTGCCAGCAGCACCCGCCCCCAAGAGACCCAGTACTTC	CASSTRPQETQYF
NA	TRBV4-2	NA	TRBJ2-3	TGTGCCAGCAGCCAAGATAGACCCACAGATACGCAGTATTTT	CASSQDRPTDTQYF
NA	TRBV3-1/TRBV3-2	NA	TRBJ2-5	TGTGCCAGCAGCCAAGCAGGGCAGGAGACCCAGTACTTC	CASSQAGQETQYF
NA	TRBV4-1	NA	TRBJ1-1	TGCGCCAGCAGCCAAGTTTTGGACAAGAACACTGAAGCTTTCTTT	CASSQVLDKNTEAFF
NA	TRBV28	TRBD1	TRBJ1-1	TGTGCCAGCAGTTCGACAGGGACGAACACTGAAGCTTTCTTT	CASSSTGTNTEAFF
NA	TRBV6-2/TRBV6-3	NA	TRBJ1-1	TGTGCCAGCAGTTTTTGGACAGATATGAACACTGAAGCTTTCTTT	CASSFWTDMNTEAFF
NA	TRBV5-4	TRBD2	TRBJ2-1	TGTGCCAGCAGCGCGCGGGGGGGCCGGAATGAGCAGTTCTTC	CASSARGGRNEQFF
NA	TRBV14	NA	TRBJ1-4	TGTGCCAGCGGGTTCGGGGGGTCGAGAATGGAACTGTTTTTT	CASGFGGSRMELFF
NA	TRBV5-1	TRBD2	TRBJ2-5	TGCGCCAGCAGGTTAGCGGGGGGTCCTCAAGAGACCCAGTACTTC	CASRLAGGPQETQYF
NA	TRBV5-1	NA	TRBJ2-7	TGCGCCAGCAGCTTAAGGGACGAGCAGTACTTC	CASSLRDEQYF
NA	TRBV4-2	TRBD1	TRBJ2-1	TGTGCCAGCAGCCCGGACAGGGGACTCAACAATGAGCAGTTCTTC	CASSPDRGLNNEQFF
few	TRBV9	TRBD1	TRBJ1-1	TGTGCCAGCAGCGATGGGAGGACAGGGGGCACTGAAGCTTTCTTT	CASSDGRTGGTEAFF
NA	TRBV9	TRBD1	TRBJ1-4	TGTGCCAGCAGCGTAGGAGGGGGGACAGTTAATGAAAAACTGTTTTTT	CASSVGGGTVNEKLFF
once	TRBV6-5	TRBD1	TRBJ2-7	TGTGCCAGCAGTTCTAGGACAGGGGTACACGAGCAGTACTTC	CASSSRTGVHEQYF
NA	TRBV6-2/TRBV6-3	TRBD1	TRBJ1-5	TGTGCCAGCAGTCGAGTTGGGACAGGCAATCAGCCCCAGCATTTT	CASSRVGTGNQPQHF
NA	TRBV6-5	NA	TRBJ1-4	TGTGCCAGCAGTTACTCTGCAGGGCGGGATAATGAAAAACTGTTTTTT	CASSYSAGRDNEKLFF
NA	TRBV28	NA	TRBJ1-2	TGTGCCAGCAGTTTATCGGCAGGCCCGCGCGATGGCTACACCTTC	CASSLSAGPRDGYTF
NA	TRBV5-5	NA	TRBJ1-6	TGTGCCAGCAGCACCCTCGGGCAGCTAAATTCACCCCTCCACTTT	CASSTLGQLNSPLHF
NA	TRBV9	TRBD1	TRBJ1-1	TGTGCCAGCAGCGTAGACAGGGGTGAAGCTTTCTTT	CASSVDRGEAFF
once	TRBV6-1	NA	TRBJ2-7	TGTGCCAGCAGTGAAAGGGACGGTAGCCACGAGCAGTACTTC	CASSERDGSHEQYF
NA	TRBV28	NA	TRBJ1-2	TGTGCCAGCAGTTTTGGGACCTACCTTGTACCCCTCCCTGGCTACACCTTC	CASSFGTYLVPLPGYTF
NA	TRBV7-9	NA	TRBJ2-6	TGTGCCAGCAGCTTACCGGGCTCTGGGGCCAACGTCCTGACTTTC	CASSLPGSGANVLTF
NA	TRBV7-2	TRBD2	TRBJ2-1	TGTGCCAGCAGCTTATATAGCGGGGGGGCTGATGAGCAGTTCTTC	CASSLYSGGADEQFF
NA	TRBV5-1	NA	TRBJ1-6	TGCGCCAGCAGCTTGGGGAGACAGGAGGGTTTCAATAATTCACCCCTCCACTTT	CASSLGRQEGFNNSPLHF
NA	TRBV7-3	TRBD1	TRBJ2-2	TGTGCCAGCAGCCCACAGGGGGCTTGGAACACCGGGGAGCTGTTTTTT	CASSPQGAWNTGELFF